A selection of T cell receptor beta chains follows, all from one sample in a study of blood T cell repertoires in COVID-19. Measured with immunoSEQ multiplex PCR; TCRdb has only the in-frame clones, and not every one. The top ten clones hold around 12% of a sample with roughly 250,000 clones, roughly four fifths of them seen once. Sequenced material: peripheral blood. The receptor set was obtained from a woman aged 55-69 years with active or convalescent COVID-19. The CDR3 runs from the conserved cysteine through the conserved F or W. The order of the fields is CDR3 DNA, CDR3 protein, J gene, V gene, clone size, D gene. D genes are given only for firm matches. Clone size is not always given. Where it is, it says once, few, many or a class for expanded clones.

CDR3nt: TGTGCCAGCAGTAAGACAGGGGGGGTCACTGAAGCTTTCTTT
CDR3aa: CASSKTGGVTEAFF
j_gene: TRBJ1-1
v_gene: TRBV6-5
abundance: .
d_gene: TRBD1

CDR3nt: TGTGCCAGTAAAAGGGGTGAGCCGTTCCGGGCCTCTAACTATGGCTACACCTTC
CDR3aa: CASKRGEPFRASNYGYTF
j_gene: TRBJ1-2
v_gene: TRBV19
abundance: .
d_gene: .

CDR3nt: TGTGCCAGCAGCCCTACTTCGGGACAGATTTTCTCCTACGAGCAGTACTTC
CDR3aa: CASSPTSGQIFSYEQYF
j_gene: TRBJ2-7
v_gene: TRBV7-6
abundance: .
d_gene: TRBD1

CDR3nt: TGTGCCAGCTCACCAAACGGACACCCTTTCGACGAGCAGTACTTC
CDR3aa: CASSPNGHPFDEQYF
j_gene: TRBJ2-7
v_gene: TRBV18
abundance: .
d_gene: .

CDR3nt: TGTGCCAGCAGCCAAGAGGATGGGAGCCGCGGCACTGAAGCTTTCTTT
CDR3aa: CASSQEDGSRGTEAFF
j_gene: TRBJ1-1
v_gene: TRBV4-2
abundance: .
d_gene: .

CDR3nt: TGTGCCAGCAGGTTTGGTGGACAGGGAAACAATCAGCCCCAGCATTTT
CDR3aa: CASRFGGQGNNQPQHF
j_gene: TRBJ1-5
v_gene: TRBV5-5
abundance: many
d_gene: TRBD1

CDR3nt: TGTGCCAGCAGACAGGGTACTAACTATGGCTACACCTTC
CDR3aa: CASRQGTNYGYTF
j_gene: TRBJ1-2
v_gene: TRBV12-3/TRBV12-4
abundance: .
d_gene: .

CDR3nt: TGTGCCAGCTCCTGGGGACTAGCGGGGGGTTACAATGAGCAGTTCTTC
CDR3aa: CASSWGLAGGYNEQFF
j_gene: TRBJ2-1
v_gene: TRBV3-1/TRBV3-2
abundance: .
d_gene: TRBD2

CDR3nt: TGTGCCAGCTCACCCCGAGGGACTTATGGCTACACCTTC
CDR3aa: CASSPRGTYGYTF
j_gene: TRBJ1-2
v_gene: TRBV18
abundance: .
d_gene: .

CDR3nt: TGTGCCAGCAGCCGGGCCGGGAGAGAGACCCAGTACTTC
CDR3aa: CASSRAGRETQYF
j_gene: TRBJ2-5
v_gene: TRBV11-2
abundance: .
d_gene: .

CDR3nt: TGTGCCAGCAGTGAAGCGGCAGGATACTATGGCTACACCTTC
CDR3aa: CASSEAAGYYGYTF
j_gene: TRBJ1-2
v_gene: TRBV2
abundance: .
d_gene: .